This TCR beta chain is from a study of OX40 agonist ivuxolimab in advanced cancers. Study background: An agonistic human IgG2 monoclonal antibody against OX40 (CD134) was given. There were three patients with partial responses, one having hepatocellular carcinoma and two cutaneous melanoma.

TCRdb's table, derived via immunoSEQ multiplex PCR, lists solely in-frame clones and lacks some. The sample gives 30,000 or so clones, approximately 90% of which show up once; more than 30% is in the top ten. In the case of this clone: Its antigen is still unknown.

Findings and limits, study-wide: Low levels of normalized T-cell clonal expansion also appeared in some nonresponders.

This clonotype was sampled from an adult with an advanced solid tumor such as melanoma, head and neck, liver or kidney cancer. Specimen: CD4+ or CD8+ T cells sorted from blood, collected in a trial of the OX40 agonist ivuxolimab.

CDR3 sequence: CASSYQGGVSETQYF. In DNA form, the CDR3 reads TGTGCCAGCAGCTACCAGGGAGGAGTCTCAGAGACCCAGTACTTC. The V call is TRBV11-2, the J call TRBJ2-5, with D possibly being TRBD2 (6 bases). The CDR3 totals 15 residues. Germline lookup yields CDR1 SGHAT and CDR2 FQNNGV. Deletions cut 4 bases from V and 4 bases from J, with 16 bases between.